These T cell receptor beta chains were read from a single sample in a study of cytomegalovirus exposure and HLA in healthy donors. Here immunoSEQ multiplex PCR was the method, and the copy in TCRdb shows in-frame clones only, minus some. The table includes 140,000 to 150,000 clones, about 94% detected once. The sample consisted of PBMCs. These receptors were taken from a man aged 18 to 30 in good health and CMV-seropositive. Each CDR3 is given with its conserved first and last residue. A D gene is named only where the DNA matches it firmly. A clone size is listed for some rows: how often the clone was seen (once, few, many), or a class if it is expanded.

d_call clone_size j_call v_call cdr3_aa cdr3_nt
. . TRBJ2-7 TRBV29-1 CSVAQYLGDYEQYF TGCAGCGTTGCCCAATATTTGGGAGACTACGAGCAGTACTTC
TRBD2 . TRBJ2-1 TRBV5-1 CASSRAAGERDEQFF TGCGCCAGCAGTCGGGCTGCGGGAGAGAGGGATGAGCAGTTCTTC
TRBD1 . TRBJ1-5 TRBV7-9 CASSSWDRGPLSPQHF TGTGCCAGCAGCTCGTGGGACAGGGGGCCTCTGTCGCCCCAGCATTTT
TRBD1 . TRBJ2-7 TRBV2 CASRSGTGAYEQYF TGTGCCAGCAGATCCGGGACAGGGGCCTACGAGCAGTACTTC
TRBD1 . TRBJ2-7 TRBV5-6 CASSLGTDYEQYF TGTGCCAGCAGCCTTGGGACAGACTACGAGCAGTACTTC
. once TRBJ2-1 TRBV9 CASSVVGTGSWNEQFF TGTGCCAGCAGCGTAGTAGGTACAGGGAGTTGGAATGAGCAGTTCTTC
. once TRBJ2-2 TRBV30 CAWRQAFLDTGELFF TGTGCCTGGAGACAGGCATTCTTGGACACCGGGGAGCTGTTTTTT
TRBD2 many TRBJ2-7 TRBV7-9 CASSLLAGSEQYF TGTGCCAGCAGCTTACTAGCGGGAAGCGAGCAGTACTTC
. . TRBJ2-7 TRBV27 CASSFRPFRDSYEQYF TGTGCCAGCAGTTTCCGTCCATTTCGGGACTCCTACGAGCAGTACTTC
. . TRBJ1-2 TRBV11-1 CASSSGIDGYTF TGTGCCAGCAGCTCCGGGATCGATGGCTACACCTTC
TRBD2 . TRBJ2-1 TRBV10-3 CAISEPPREGNEQFF TGTGCCATCAGTGAGCCCCCCAGGGAGGGCAATGAGCAGTTCTTC
TRBD2 . TRBJ2-7 TRBV30 CAWSGGLAGGLRSYEQYF TGTGCCTGGAGTGGGGGACTAGCGGGAGGTCTTAGGTCCTACGAGCAGTACTTC
. . TRBJ2-6 TRBV7-9 CASTLITGGANVLTF TGTGCCAGCACCCTCATAACAGGTGGGGCCAACGTCCTGACTTTC
. . TRBJ2-5 TRBV27 CASSLAGGETQYF TGTGCCAGCAGTCTAGCAGGAGGCGAGACCCAGTACTTC
TRBD2 . TRBJ2-3 TRBV4-1 CASSHLTGLANTQYF TGCGCCAGCAGCCATCTTACGGGACTAGCAAATACGCAGTATTTT
TRBD1 . TRBJ2-7 TRBV4-1 CASSPTDLQGTYEQYF TGCGCCAGCAGTCCTACGGACTTACAGGGGACCTACGAGCAGTACTTC
. . TRBJ1-2 TRBV21-1 CASSKEGQGEDYGYTF TGTGCCAGCAGCAAAGAGGGACAGGGTGAAGACTATGGCTACACCTTC
. . TRBJ1-5 TRBV2 CASSPGDSNQPQHF TGTGCCAGCAGTCCGGGGGATAGCAATCAGCCCCAGCATTTT
. once TRBJ2-2 TRBV7-3 CASSLNIRGNTGELFF TGTGCCAGCAGCTTAAATATAAGGGGGAACACCGGGGAGCTGTTTTTT
. . TRBJ2-2 TRBV4-1 CASSQAGNRPGELFF TGCGCCAGCAGCCAAGCAGGAAACCGGCCCGGGGAGCTGTTTTTT
. . TRBJ2-1 TRBV4-1 CASRGLPMNEQFF TGCGCCAGCCGGGGACTGCCTATGAATGAGCAGTTCTTC
TRBD2 . TRBJ2-1 TRBV5-1 CASSLVGLGSYNEQFF TGCGCCAGCAGCTTGGTCGGACTAGGGTCCTACAATGAGCAGTTCTTC
. . TRBJ2-1 TRBV14 CASSQGRYNEQFF TGTGCCAGCAGCCAGGGCCGATACAATGAGCAGTTCTTC
TRBD2 once TRBJ2-7 TRBV10-3 CAIRSVAGAGEQYF TGTGCCATACGTTCTGTAGCGGGAGCGGGCGAGCAGTACTTC
TRBD2 . TRBJ2-2 TRBV5-4 CASSLPGGGTGELFF TGTGCCAGCAGCTTGCCGGGAGGGGGTACCGGGGAGCTGTTTTTT
. . TRBJ1-2 TRBV25-1 CASSERSSYGYTF TGTGCCAGCAGTGAACGGAGTTCCTATGGCTACACCTTC
. . TRBJ2-7 TRBV18 CASSPRRGPQVYEQYF TGTGCCAGCTCACCCCGCCGAGGGCCCCAAGTATACGAGCAGTACTTC
. . TRBJ1-5 TRBV9 CASSATQGSQPQHF TGTGCCAGCAGCGCGACCCAGGGCTCACAGCCCCAGCATTTT
. . TRBJ2-4 TRBV6-6 CASSTVGLAKNIQYF TGTGCCAGCAGTACCGTGGGCCTAGCCAAAAACATTCAGTACTTC
TRBD2 . TRBJ2-1 TRBV19 CASSILGLAVREQFF TGTGCCAGTAGTATCCTTGGACTAGCGGTTCGGGAGCAGTTCTTC
TRBD1 . TRBJ2-3 TRBV5-8 CASSLVGQGSGDTQYF TGTGCCAGCAGCTTGGTCGGACAGGGTTCTGGAGATACGCAGTATTTT
TRBD1 . TRBJ2-7 TRBV5-1 CASQNYLGQDSYEQYF TGCGCCAGCCAAAATTATCTAGGACAGGACTCCTACGAGCAGTACTTC
TRBD1 . TRBJ1-1 TRBV30 CAARQGLDTEAFF TGTGCCGCCAGACAGGGTCTGGACACTGAAGCTTTCTTT
TRBD2 . TRBJ2-1 TRBV5-6 CASSSGLGSYNEQFF TGTGCCAGCAGCTCGGGACTAGGCTCCTACAATGAGCAGTTCTTC
TRBD1 . TRBJ1-5 TRBV28 CASSPVTGSFSPDSNQPQHF TGTGCCAGCAGCCCCGTGACAGGGAGTTTTTCCCCCGATAGCAATCAGCCCCAGCATTTT
. once TRBJ1-5 TRBV9 CASSATGRGNQPQHF TGTGCCAGCAGCGCCACAGGGAGAGGCAATCAGCCCCAGCATTTT
TRBD2 . TRBJ2-1 TRBV5-4 CASSTSGSPVNYNEQFF TGTGCCAGCAGCACTAGCGGGAGTCCCGTGAACTACAATGAGCAGTTCTTC
. once TRBJ1-6 TRBV7-9 CASSLGGVNSPLHF TGTGCCAGCAGCTTAGGCGGGGTTAATTCACCCCTCCACTTT
. . TRBJ2-3 TRBV18 CASSPLALTDTQYF TGTGCCAGCTCCCCACTGGCCCTCACAGATACGCAGTATTTT
TRBD2 . TRBJ2-1 TRBV7-3 CASSLLAGFEQFF TGTGCCAGCAGCTTGCTAGCGGGGTTCGAGCAGTTCTTC
TRBD2 . TRBJ2-1 TRBV10-3 CAISELPSGNYNEQFF TGTGCCATCAGTGAGTTGCCTAGCGGGAACTACAATGAGCAGTTCTTC
. . TRBJ2-7 TRBV5-6 CASSLLMRSYEQYF TGTGCCAGCAGCTTGTTGATGAGGTCCTACGAGCAGTACTTC
. . TRBJ1-1 TRBV6-5 CASSSDKVALTEAFF TGTGCCAGCAGTTCCGACAAGGTGGCCCTTACTGAAGCTTTCTTT
TRBD1 . TRBJ1-4 TRBV7-9 CASSSPTGDRVKEKLFF TGTGCCAGCAGCTCCCCGACGGGTGACAGGGTAAAGGAAAAACTGTTTTTT
TRBD2 once TRBJ2-7 TRBV29-1 CSVSPGVREDHEQYF TGCAGCGTTTCGCCGGGGGTGCGGGAGGACCACGAGCAGTACTTC
. . TRBJ1-1 TRBV11-2 CASSLGFFGDAEAFF TGTGCCAGCAGCTTAGGGTTTTTCGGAGACGCTGAAGCTTTCTTT
TRBD1 once TRBJ2-3 TRBV7-8 CASSGGVQGATDTQYF TGTGCCAGCAGCGGAGGGGTGCAGGGGGCCACAGATACGCAGTATTTT
. . TRBJ1-2 TRBV5-1 CASSPEVRNYGYTF TGCGCCAGCAGCCCTGAGGTCAGAAATTATGGCTACACCTTC
TRBD1 . TRBJ1-2 TRBV5-6 CASSPGQGNYGYTF TGTGCCAGCAGCCCGGGACAGGGAAATTATGGCTACACCTTC
TRBD1 once TRBJ2-7 TRBV28 CASSFGDRGPEQYF TGTGCCAGCAGTTTCGGGGACAGGGGGCCCGAGCAGTACTTC
TRBD1 . TRBJ2-7 TRBV5-4 CASSLGQFYEQYF TGTGCCAGCAGCCTGGGACAGTTCTACGAGCAGTACTTC
TRBD1 . TRBJ2-7 TRBV23-1 CASSQSPRGIGEQYF TGCGCCAGCAGTCAATCTCCCAGGGGGATCGGCGAGCAGTACTTC
TRBD2 . TRBJ2-7 TRBV5-1 CASSSPTSGRSEQYF TGCGCCAGCAGCTCACCGACTAGCGGGAGGTCCGAGCAGTACTTC
TRBD2 . TRBJ2-3 TRBV4-1 CASSQVLAGGDTQYF TGCGCCAGCAGCCAAGTATTAGCGGGAGGAGATACGCAGTATTTT